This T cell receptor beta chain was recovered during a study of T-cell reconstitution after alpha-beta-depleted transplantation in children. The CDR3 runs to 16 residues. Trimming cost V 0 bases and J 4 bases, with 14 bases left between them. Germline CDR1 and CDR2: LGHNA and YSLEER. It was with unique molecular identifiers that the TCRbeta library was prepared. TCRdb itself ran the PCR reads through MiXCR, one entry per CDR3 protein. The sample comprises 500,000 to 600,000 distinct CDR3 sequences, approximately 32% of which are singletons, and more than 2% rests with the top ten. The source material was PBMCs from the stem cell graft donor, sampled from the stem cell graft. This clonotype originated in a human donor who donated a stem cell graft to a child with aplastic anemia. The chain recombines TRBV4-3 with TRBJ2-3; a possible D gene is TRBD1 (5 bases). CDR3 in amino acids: CASSQEPRQGPDTQYF. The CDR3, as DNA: TGCGCCAGCAGCCAAGAACCTAGGCAGGGCCCAGATACGCAGTATTTT.